The 30 T cell receptor beta chains listed next were all sequenced from one sample in a study of control samples from healthy donors and cancer patients. Produced via immunoSEQ multiplex PCR; TCRdb's table is partial and in-frame only. The table lists fewer than 200,000 clones, approximately 96% of them singletons. The specimen was blood. All receptors come from a woman aged 25 to 39 in good health.

The chain links TRBV4-1 to TRBJ1-6; D perhaps matches TRBD1 (6 bases). Trimming removed 0 bases from V and 13 bases from J, with 10 bases in between. CDR1 and CDR2 from the germline V gene are MGHRA and YSYEKL. The length of the CDR3 is 13 residues. This chain's CDR3 is CASSQDHDRPLHF. In nucleotides, the CDR3 is TGCGCCAGCAGCCAAGATCATGACAGGCCCCTCCACTTT.

The rearrangement uses TRBV7-2 and TRBJ2-7, with D possibly TRBD2 on 6 matching bases. The germline V gene has CDR1 SGHTA and CDR2 FQGNSA. V was trimmed by 0 bases and J by 3 bases, leaving 9 bases between them. The CDR3 runs 14 residues. The DNA of the CDR3 is TGTGCCAGCAGCTTAGCGGGGGAGGTCTACGAGCAGTACTTC. Translated, it gives CASSLAGEVYEQYF.

The V call is TRBV4-2, the J call TRBJ1-5, with D uncertain. Trimming left V 4 bases short and J 0 bases short, with 10 bases between. In germline, CDR1 is LGHNA, CDR2 YNFKEQ. The CDR3 spans 15 residues. The CDR3 nucleotides read TGTGCCAGCAGCCCCGAGACATATAGCAATCAGCCCCAGCATTTT. This codes for CASSPETYSNQPQHF.

This rearrangement joins TRBV12-3 or TRBV12-4 to TRBJ1-2; D uncertain. Trimming left V 8 bases short and J 0 bases short, with 4 bases between. This CDR3 has 11 amino acids. The CDR3, as DNA: TGTGCCAGCCTAGCTAACTATGGCTACACCTTC. It codes for CASLANYGYTF.

The rearrangement links TRBV18 to TRBJ2-3, with 8 bases matching TRBD2. The CDR3 sequence is 15 residues long. The V segment lost 2 bases and the J segment 4 bases; nucleotides outside the gene matches: 5. CDR1 is KGHSH and CDR2 is LQKENI in the germline V gene. CDR3 nucleotide sequence: TGTGCCAGCTCACCATCGGCTAGCGGGTCAGATACGCAGTATTTT. As protein: CASSPSASGSDTQYF.

The chain joins TRBV9 to TRBJ1-1; 7 bases match TRBD1. After removal of 4 bases from V and 4 bases from J, the junction contained 10 bases not matched to a gene. Looked up from germline, CDR1 is SGDLS and CDR2 is YYNGEE. The CDR3 runs 15 residues. The CDR3 region is CASSSSTGRTTEAFF. DNA of the CDR3: TGTGCCAGCAGCTCTTCGACAGGGCGGACCACTGAAGCTTTCTTT.

The V and J genes are TRBV2 and TRBJ2-1; D is perhaps TRBD1 or TRBD2 (5 bases each). V lost 7 bases and J lost 1, with 8 bases in between. Germline V gives CDR1 SNHLY, CDR2 FYNNEI. CDR3 size: 13 residues. The CDR3 DNA reads TGTGCCAGCAAGGGACGGTCCTACAATGAGCAGTTCTTC. Translation gives CASKGRSYNEQFF.

The chain recombines TRBV28 with TRBJ2-1; D perhaps matches TRBD2 (5 bases). Looked up from germline, CDR1 is MDHEN and CDR2 is SYDVKM. The CDR3 totals 11 residues. V was cut by 6 bases and J by 8 bases, with 8 bases left in between. In nucleotides, the CDR3 is TGTGCCAGCAGGGACGGGGATGAGCAGTTCTTC. Amino acid sequence: CASRDGDEQFF.

The chain couples TRBV18 to TRBJ1-1; TRBD1 aligns across 10 bases. V lost 2 bases, J lost 5 bases, and 8 bases stayed unmatched. The length of the CDR3 is 16 residues. Germline values: CDR1 KGHSH, CDR2 LQKENI. The DNA of the CDR3 is TGTGCCAGCTCACCAAGACAGGGGGCTGCTTTAACTGAAGCTTTCTTT. Translating it yields CASSPRQGAALTEAFF.

The V gene is TRBV27, the J gene TRBJ2-2, with TRBD2 matching over 7 bases. J was trimmed by 2 bases and V by 5 bases; bases with no gene match: 8. The CDR3 spans 16 residues. Germline V gene sequence: CDR1 MNHEY, CDR2 SMNVEV (reference sequence). The CDR3 DNA follows: TGTGCCAGCAGTCCTCCGGGAGGAATAAACACCGGGGAGCTGTTTTTT. It is translated as CASSPPGGINTGELFF.

The chain is built from TRBV6-5 and TRBJ1-1; D ambiguous. The V end lost 2 bases, the J end lost 4 bases, and 14 bases lay between the germline ends. CDR3 length: 15 residues. The germline gives CDR1 MNHEY, CDR2 SVGAGI. CDR3 sequence (DNA): TGTGCCAGCAGTTACCCCCAAAGGGCGAGCACTGAAGCTTTCTTT. Translated, it gives CASSYPQRASTEAFF.

V is TRBV1 and J is TRBJ2-1; no check of the table's D call, TRBD1, against the DNA was made. TRBV1 is a pseudogene locus. The CDR3 consists of 17 residues. This CDR3 reads CTSSQQAGAPLPNEQFF. CDR3 DNA sequence: TGCACCAGCAGCCAGCAGGCCGGCGCCCCTCTACCGAATGAGCAGTTCTTC.

This clone was counted a single time. The rearrangement joins TRBV6-5 to TRBJ2-5; D gene unclear. Trimming cost V 0 bases and J 2 bases, with 10 bases left between them. CDR1 is MNHEY and CDR2 is SVGAGI in the germline V gene. The CDR3 runs 15 residues. CDR3 loop: CASSYSMLPQETQYF. CDR3 nucleotides: TGTGCCAGCAGTTACTCGATGCTCCCGCAAGAGACCCAGTACTTC.

V usage is TRBV9 and J usage is TRBJ1-2; 7 bases line up with TRBD1. Germline V lookup: CDR1 SGDLS, CDR2 YYNGEE. CDR3 size: 14 residues. V shed 0 bases and J 7 bases; nucleotides not matched to a gene: 6. The CDR3, as DNA: TGTGCCAGCAGCGTAGCTACAGGGGCAGGTGGCTACACCTTC. Translating it yields CASSVATGAGGYTF.

V and J are TRBV29-1 and TRBJ2-7, with 9 bases that match TRBD1. The J segment lost 4 bases and the V segment lost 3 bases, leaving 7 bases of the junction unmatched. Germline CDR1 reads SQVTM; CDR2 reads ANQGSEA. There are 14 residues in the CDR3. The CDR3 sequence: CSVESATGGYEQYF. Here the CDR3 DNA reads TGCAGCGTTGAGTCGGCGACAGGGGGATACGAGCAGTACTTC.

The chain joins TRBV28 to TRBJ1-3; D is ambiguous. Looked up from germline, CDR1 is MDHEN and CDR2 is SYDVKM. The CDR3 sequence is 13 residues long. V was clipped by 3 bases and J by 4 bases, with 7 bases between them. The CDR3 region is CASSLEAGNTIYF. The CDR3 DNA reads TGTGCCAGCAGTTTGGAGGCCGGAAACACCATATATTTT.

This clone was recorded once. The chain has TRBV5-1 and TRBJ1-1; tentative D call: TRBD1 (5 bases). Germline lookup yields CDR1 SGHRS and CDR2 YFSETQ. The CDR3 has 14 residues. Deletions cut 2 bases from V and 5 bases from J, with 13 bases between. CDR3 DNA sequence: TGCGCCAGCAGCTTAGTATTATGGGGGACTGAAGCTTTCTTT. Encoded protein: CASSLVLWGTEAFF.

The chain employs TRBV30 and TRBJ2-1; unclear D gene. The CDR3 spans 14 residues. V was pared by 5 bases and J by 6 bases, with 17 bases between. Germline lookup yields CDR1 GTSNPN and CDR2 SVGIG (reference sequence). Written as DNA, the CDR3 is TGTGCCTGGCACCGACCAGTCCCCCCCAATGAGCAGTTCTTC. Its translation is CAWHRPVPPNEQFF.

The V and J genes are TRBV11-2 and TRBJ1-1; 9 bases align to TRBD1. After removal of 5 bases from V and 6 bases from J, the junction contained 7 bases not matched to a gene. Germline V gene data show CDR1 as SGHAT and CDR2 as FQNNGV. The CDR3 spans 14 residues. The CDR3 DNA reads TGTGCCAGCAGCGTCGGGACAGGGCGGCCTGAAGCTTTCTTT. Translated: CASSVGTGRPEAFF.

The V and J genes are TRBV18 and TRBJ1-1; 7 bases match TRBD1. The CDR3 has 16 amino acids. Germline V lookup: CDR1 KGHSH, CDR2 LQKENI. With 2 bases clipped from V and 4 bases from J, the junction kept 10 bases outside the gene matches. The CDR3 protein is CASSPTVSAGGTEAFF. CDR3 coding DNA: TGTGCCAGCTCACCAACCGTGTCGGCAGGGGGCACTGAAGCTTTCTTT.

The genes are TRBV20-1 and TRBJ2-3; D perhaps matches TRBD1 (5 bases). CDR3 length equals 14 residues. Trimming removed 3 bases from V and 2 bases from J, with 12 bases in between. Germline V lookup: CDR1 DFQATT, CDR2 SNEGSKA (reference sequence). For the CDR3, the DNA is TGCAGTGCTAGTGGACAACCAAACACAGATACGCAGTATTTT. Residues: CSASGQPNTDTQYF.

The V and J genes are TRBV9 and TRBJ1-1; TRBD1 aligns across 8 bases. Germline V gene sequence: CDR1 SGDLS, CDR2 YYNGEE. The CDR3 loop spans 15 amino acids. V shed 4 bases and J 4 bases; nucleotides not matched to a gene: 9. The CDR3 here is CASSPGQGRFTEAFF. As DNA, the CDR3 is TGTGCCAGCAGCCCAGGACAGGGTCGGTTCACTGAAGCTTTCTTT.

The chain recombines TRBV30 with TRBJ1-6, with a tentative D call TRBD1 (5 bases). Germline V gene sequence: CDR1 GTSNPN, CDR2 SVGIG (reference sequence). The CDR3 consists of 15 residues. V lost 3 bases, J lost 8 bases, and 17 bases lay in between. The CDR3 loop reads CAWSLTTRGDSPLHF. The CDR3 coding sequence is TGTGCCTGGAGCCTTACTACACGGGGGGATTCACCCCTCCACTTT.

The rearrangement uses TRBV5-5 and TRBJ2-5; a possible D gene is TRBD2 (6 bases). CDR1 SGHKS and CDR2 YYEKEE come from the germline V gene (reference sequence). V was clipped by 0 bases and J by 2 bases, with 17 bases between them. This CDR3 contains 17 residues. The CDR3 sequence: CASSLVPGRGVQETQYF. CDR3 DNA: TGTGCCAGCAGCTTGGTCCCGGGACGCGGGGTACAAGAGACCCAGTACTTC.

The V and J genes are TRBV28 and TRBJ1-4; D remains unclear. This CDR3 has 11 amino acids. Germline values: CDR1 MDHEN, CDR2 SYDVKM. V lost 3 bases to trimming and J lost 7 bases, with 3 bases between them. The CDR3 protein is CASSFSEKLFF. The CDR3 region has the DNA TGTGCCAGCAGTTTCAGTGAAAAACTGTTTTTT.

DNA of the CDR3: TGTGCCAGCAGCTTAGACGTTAATTCACCCCTCCACTTT. Its translation is CASSLDVNSPLHF. The chain uses TRBV11-2 and TRBJ1-6; D gene uncertain. V lost 0 bases and J 6 bases, leaving 3 bases between the germline ends. This CDR3 is 13 amino acids long. Germline CDR1 SGHAT, CDR2 FQNNGV.

In its sample, this clone was seen once. This chain connects TRBV19 to TRBJ2-5; 10 nucleotides agree with TRBD2. After removal of 1 base from V and 2 bases from J, the junction contained 4 bases not matched to a gene. This CDR3 region has 16 residues. The germline V gene encodes CDR1 LNHDA and CDR2 SQIVND (reference sequence). Here the CDR3 reads CASSIASGRGQETQYF. In DNA form, the CDR3 reads TGTGCCAGTAGTATAGCTAGCGGGAGAGGGCAAGAGACCCAGTACTTC.

This clone has a single count. The chain combines TRBV11-2 with TRBJ1-1; 9 bases align to TRBD1. The CDR3 length is 16 residues. Germline assignment: CDR1 SGHAT and CDR2 FQNNGV. V gave up 5 bases and J gave up 6 bases; unmatched junction bases: 13. Here the CDR3 reads CASSQAGGQGHPEAFF. CDR3 coding DNA: TGTGCCAGCAGCCAAGCCGGGGGACAGGGCCACCCTGAAGCTTTCTTT.

The chain links TRBV5-1 to TRBJ1-3; 7 bases line up with TRBD1. The V gene end was trimmed by 6 bases and the J gene end by 0 bases; junction bases not matched to a gene: 9. The germline V gene has CDR1 SGHRS and CDR2 YFSETQ. The CDR3 is 16 residues long. The CDR3: CASTDRQGFSGNTIYF. In DNA, the CDR3 is TGCGCCAGCACCGACCGACAGGGCTTCTCTGGAAACACCATATATTTT.

V is TRBV11-2 and J is TRBJ1-3, with 8 bases that match TRBD1. The CDR3 totals 13 residues. Germline CDR1 and CDR2: SGHAT and FQNNGV. V trimming: 5 bases; J trimming: 7 bases; junction bases outside the gene matches: 4. The CDR3 DNA is TGTGCCAGCAGCCGCAGACAGGGGAACACCATATATTTT. Translating gives CASSRRQGNTIYF.